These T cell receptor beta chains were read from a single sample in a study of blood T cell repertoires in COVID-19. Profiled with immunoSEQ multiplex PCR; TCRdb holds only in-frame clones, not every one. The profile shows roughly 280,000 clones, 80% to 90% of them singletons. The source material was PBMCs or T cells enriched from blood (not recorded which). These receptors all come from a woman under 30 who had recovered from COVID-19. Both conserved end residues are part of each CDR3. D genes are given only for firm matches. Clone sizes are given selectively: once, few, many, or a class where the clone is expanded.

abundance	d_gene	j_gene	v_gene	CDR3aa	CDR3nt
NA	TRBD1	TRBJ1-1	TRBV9	CASSAGQHMNTEAFF	TGTGCCAGCAGCGCGGGACAGCATATGAACACTGAAGCTTTCTTT
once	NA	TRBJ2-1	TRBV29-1	CSVGLVNENEQFF	TGCAGCGTTGGACTCGTCAACGAAAATGAGCAGTTCTTC
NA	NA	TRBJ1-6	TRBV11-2	CASSLYSSYNSPLHF	TGTGCCAGCAGCTTATACAGCTCCTATAATTCACCCCTCCACTTT
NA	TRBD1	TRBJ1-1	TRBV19	CASKGQGALRTEAFF	TGTGCCAGTAAGGGACAGGGGGCTTTACGGACTGAAGCTTTCTTT
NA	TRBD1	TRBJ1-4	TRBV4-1	CASSQDRDRGLTNEKLFF	TGCGCCAGCAGCCAAGACCGGGACAGGGGTCTCACTAATGAAAAACTGTTTTTT
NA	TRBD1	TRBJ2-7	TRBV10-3	CAILPTGTYEQYF	TGTGCCATCTTACCGACAGGGACCTACGAGCAGTACTTC
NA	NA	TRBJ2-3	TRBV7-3	CASSLSGAVTDTQYF	TGTGCCAGCAGCTTATCAGGGGCAGTCACAGATACGCAGTATTTT
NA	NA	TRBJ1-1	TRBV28	CASSPGDANTEAFF	TGTGCCAGCAGTCCAGGGGATGCGAACACTGAAGCTTTCTTT
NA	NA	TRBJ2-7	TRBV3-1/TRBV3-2	CASSQGPARQDEQYF	TGTGCCAGCAGCCAAGGTCCCGCCAGACAGGACGAGCAGTACTTC
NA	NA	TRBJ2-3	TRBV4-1	CASSQAEDTQYF	TGCGCCAGCAGCCAAGCAGAAGATACGCAGTATTTT
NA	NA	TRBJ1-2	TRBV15	CATSREGGYGYTF	TGTGCCACCAGCAGGGAAGGGGGTTATGGCTACACCTTC
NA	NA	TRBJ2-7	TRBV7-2	CASSLAVGVTYEQYF	TGTGCCAGCAGCTTAGCGGTCGGGGTGACCTACGAGCAGTACTTC
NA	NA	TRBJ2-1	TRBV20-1	CSASTAGGSYNEQFF	TGCAGTGCTAGTACAGCCGGGGGCTCCTACAATGAGCAGTTCTTC
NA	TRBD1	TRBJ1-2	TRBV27	CASRITGDGGYTF	TGTGCCAGCAGGATAACAGGGGATGGTGGCTACACCTTC
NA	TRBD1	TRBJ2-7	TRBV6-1	CASSEGQGASYEQYF	TGTGCCAGCAGTGAGGGACAGGGGGCCTCCTACGAGCAGTACTTC
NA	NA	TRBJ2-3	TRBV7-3	CASSPFSLEVADTQYF	TGTGCCAGCAGCCCGTTCTCACTGGAGGTCGCAGATACGCAGTATTTT
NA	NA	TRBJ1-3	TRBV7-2	CASSPSSGNTIYF	TGTGCCAGCAGCCCGAGCTCTGGAAACACCATATATTTT
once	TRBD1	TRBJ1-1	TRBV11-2	CASSLVDRATTEAFF	TGTGCCAGCAGCTTAGTGGACAGGGCAACTACTGAAGCTTTCTTT
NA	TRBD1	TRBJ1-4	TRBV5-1	CASSSIGTGENEKLFF	TGCGCCAGCAGCTCAATCGGGACAGGGGAAAATGAAAAACTGTTTTTT
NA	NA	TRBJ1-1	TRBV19	CASQLTWTAITEAFF	TGTGCCAGTCAACTGACCTGGACAGCCATCACTGAAGCTTTCTTT
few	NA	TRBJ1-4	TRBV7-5	CARIPPPYQNPNEKLFF	TGTGCCAGAATTCCACCACCATACCAGAACCCTAATGAAAAACTGTTTTTT
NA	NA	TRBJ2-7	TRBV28	CASSFIGGRNEQYF	TGTGCCAGCAGTTTCATCGGGGGTCGGAACGAGCAGTACTTC
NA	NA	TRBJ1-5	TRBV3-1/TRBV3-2	CASSGGYNQPQHF	TGTGCCAGCAGCGGGGGGTACAATCAGCCCCAGCATTTT
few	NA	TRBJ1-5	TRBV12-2	CASRLGEGLDNQPQHF	TGTGCAAGTCGCTTAGGAGAGGGCCTTGACAATCAGCCCCAGCATTTT
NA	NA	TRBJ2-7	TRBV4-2	CASSLKGDEQYF	TGTGCCAGCAGCCTCAAGGGAGACGAGCAGTACTTC
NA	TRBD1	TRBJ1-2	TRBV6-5	CASSLDRGPGYTF	TGTGCCAGCAGTCTGGACAGGGGGCCTGGCTACACCTTC
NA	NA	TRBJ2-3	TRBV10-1	CASSEYAGPRGPQYF	TGCGCCAGCAGTGAGTACGCGGGCCCTCGCGGGCCCCAGTATTTT
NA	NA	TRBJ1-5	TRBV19	CASSAARISPGGYSNQPQHF	TGTGCCAGTAGTGCCGCCCGGATATCTCCGGGGGGTTATAGCAATCAGCCCCAGCATTTT
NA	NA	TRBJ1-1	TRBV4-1	CASSQDSVPALTF	TGCGCCAGCAGCCAAGACTCGGTGCCCGCACTTACTTTT
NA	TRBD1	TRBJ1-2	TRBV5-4	CASSLAGTGVLQGGYTF	TGTGCCAGCAGCTTGGCCGGGACAGGGGTGCTCCAGGGAGGCTACACCTTC